Below are 27 T cell receptor beta chains sequenced from a single sample in a study of T cell responses to AZD1222 COVID-19 vaccine. Measured with immunoSEQ multiplex PCR; TCRdb has only the in-frame clones, and not every one. This repertoire shows roughly 120,000 clones, about 87% found once; its top ten account for 4% to 4.5%. Source: peripheral blood, taken on day 0 of AZD1222 vaccination. All receptors come from an adult in good health.

The J gene is TRBJ2-3, the V gene TRBV11-2; D perhaps matches TRBD2 (5 bases). Trimming stripped 0 bases from V and 6 bases from J, with 7 bases between. The CDR3 sequence is 13 residues long. Germline CDR1 is SGHAT and CDR2 is FQNNGV. The CDR3 DNA sequence: TGTGCCAGCAGCTTAGATCCGGGGGATACGCAGTATTTT. Amino acid sequence: CASSLDPGDTQYF.

The chain employs TRBV5-4 and TRBJ2-3, with 7 bases matching TRBD2. V shed 4 bases, J shed 0 bases, and the junction held 5 bases outside the gene matches. This CDR3 is built from 15 residues. The germline V gene encodes CDR1 SGHNT and CDR2 YYREEE (reference sequence). CDR3 protein: CASSLSGSSTDTQYF. CDR3 sequence (DNA): TGTGCCAGCAGCCTTAGCGGGTCTAGCACAGATACGCAGTATTTT.

A few counts support this clone. This sequence joins TRBV5-4 and TRBJ2-7, with 10 bases aligning to TRBD2. The CDR3 is made up of 17 amino acids. CDR1 and CDR2 from the germline V gene are SGHNT and YYREEE (reference sequence). V dropped 4 bases and J dropped 6; count of bases not matched to a gene: 16. The CDR3 sequence is CASSDGLAGAKVLEQYF. In DNA form, the CDR3 reads TGTGCCAGCAGCGATGGGCTAGCGGGAGCAAAGGTTCTCGAGCAGTACTTC.

The chain uses TRBV15 and TRBJ1-2; perhaps TRBD1 as D (5 bases). Germline V lookup: CDR1 LNHNV, CDR2 YYDKDF (reference sequence). V lost 0 bases to trimming and J lost 8 bases, with 13 bases between them. CDR3 size: 14 residues. The CDR3 coding sequence is TGTGCCACCAGCAGAGATTTGGGACGAACGGGCTACACCTTC. Protein: CATSRDLGRTGYTF.

The V call is TRBV27, the J call TRBJ1-2, with D possibly TRBD1 on 6 matching bases. Between the trimmed V and J ends, which lost 5 bases and 0 bases, there was a span of 16 bases. From germline, CDR1 is MNHEY and CDR2 SMNVEV (reference sequence). The CDR3 totals 16 residues. For the CDR3, the DNA is TGTGCCAGCAGTCCCAGGACAGCGTACACTAACTATGGCTACACCTTC. Translating gives CASSPRTAYTNYGYTF.

The sample holds a few counts of this clone. The chain uses TRBV5-1 and TRBJ2-3; no definite D call. V was cut by 1 base and J by 6 bases, with 12 bases left in between. The CDR3 contains 14 residues. CDR1 SGHRS and CDR2 YFSETQ come from the germline V gene. Here the CDR3 DNA reads TGCGCCAGCAGCTTGAATGGGTATATGGATACGCAGTATTTT. Protein: CASSLNGYMDTQYF.

The CDR3 loop is CASSLVPPTSGYTF. CDR3 DNA: TGTGCCAGCAGCTTAGTCCCCCCGACAAGCGGCTACACCTTC. The chain has TRBV7-2 and TRBJ1-2; no firm D call. Germline CDR1 SGHTA, CDR2 FQGNSA. CDR3 length: 14 residues. The V gene lost 1 base and the J gene lost 8 bases, with 14 bases spanning the gap.

A single count supports this clone. V usage is TRBV11-2 and J usage is TRBJ1-2; maybe TRBD1 (5 bases). V lost 5 bases and J lost 5, with 18 bases in between. CDR1 is SGHAT, CDR2 FQNNGV, per germline. The CDR3 sequence is 15 residues long. The DNA for the CDR3 is TGTGCCAGCAGCCTACGGGGGGAGGCTGCATATGGCTACACCTTC. Translated, it gives CASSLRGEAAYGYTF.

The rearrangement links TRBV11-3 to TRBJ2-1; TRBD2 might be the D (5 bases). Trimming stripped 7 bases from V and 4 bases from J, with 17 bases between. This CDR3 has 15 amino acids. Germline V gives CDR1 SGHNT, CDR2 YENEEA. The CDR3 nucleotides are TGTGCCAGCACCCTAGCCCAAACGGGTTACAATGAGCAGTTCTTC. Translating it yields CASTLAQTGYNEQFF.

This chain uses TRBV6-2 or TRBV6-3 with TRBJ1-5; D ambiguous. The germline V and J ends were trimmed by 6 bases and 5 bases, with 8 bases remaining between them. The CDR3 loop spans 12 amino acids. CDR1 and CDR2 from the germline V gene are MNHEY and SVGEGT. CDR3 loop: CASSFQYQPQHF. CDR3 in DNA: TGTGCCAGCAGCTTCCAATATCAGCCCCAGCATTTT.

The sample holds one count of this clone. The CDR3 loop reads CASSTTGHTGELFF. CDR3 nucleotides: TGTGCCAGCAGCACCACAGGGCACACCGGGGAGCTGTTTTTT. The rearrangement uses TRBV13 and TRBJ2-2; a possible D gene is TRBD1 (6 bases). The CDR3 is 14 amino acids. V was clipped by 5 bases and J by 3 bases, with 10 bases between them. Germline V gene lookup returns CDR1 PRHDT and CDR2 FYEKMQ (reference sequence). Based on the CDR3 plus reference TRBV13 and TRBJ2-2, the full variable domain is AAGVIQSPRHLIKEKRETATLKCYPIPRHDTVYWYQQGPGQDPQFLISFYEKMQSDKGSIPDRFSAQQFSDYHSELNMSSLELGDSALYFCASSTTGHTGELFFGEGSRLTVL.

The V and J genes are TRBV11-2 and TRBJ1-3, with a possible D match to TRBD1 (6 bases). Per the germline V gene, CDR1 is SGHAT and CDR2 is FQNNGV. This CDR3 has 16 residues. V shed 8 bases and J shed 0 bases, with 17 bases lying between them. The CDR3 DNA is TGTGCCAGCGCGTCCCCGGGACATATCTCTGGAAACACCATATATTTT. Its translation: CASASPGHISGNTIYF. The complete variable domain, with remaining parts taken from reference TRBV11-2 and TRBJ1-3, reads EAGVAQSPRYKIIEKRQSVAFWCNPISGHATLYWYQQILGQGPKLLIQFQNNGVVDDSQLPKDRFSAERLKGVDSTLKIQPAKLEDSAVYLCASASPGHISGNTIYFGEGSWLTVV.

With respect to this clone: The same CDR3 also results from other DNA sequences found in this sample. The V and J genes are TRBV6-5 and TRBJ1-6; D perhaps matches TRBD1 (5 bases). The germline gives CDR1 MNHEY, CDR2 SVGAGI. The V end was cut by 0 bases, the J end by 5 bases, with 8 bases between. CDR3 length: 15 amino acids. CDR3 residues: CASSYSGGDNSPLHF. The CDR3 DNA sequence: TGTGCCAGCAGTTACTCGGGGGGTGATAATTCACCCCTCCACTTT.

The chain employs TRBV6-1 and TRBJ1-4, with a weak D call TRBD1 (6 bases). The germline gives CDR1 MNHNS, CDR2 SASEGT. This CDR3 comprises 13 residues. The V end lost 5 bases, the J end lost 8 bases, and 12 bases lay between the germline ends. As DNA, the CDR3 is TGTGCCAGCAGTAGGTTCGGGGGCGAAAAACTGTTTTTT. Its translation: CASSRFGGEKLFF.

In this sample, this clone turned up once. This chain joins TRBV23-1 and TRBJ1-2, with TRBD1 as a possible D gene (5 bases). TRBV23-1 is labeled an ORF, and its function is uncertain. This CDR3 region has 19 residues. Trimming took 4 bases from V and 7 from J, leaving 31 bases between them. The CDR3 DNA sequence: TGCGCCAGCAGTCCCCCGACGGTCTTTTCAAGAGAAGGTGGGGGTGGCTACACCTTC. Amino acid sequence: CASSPPTVFSREGGGGYTF.

The V and J genes are TRBV2 and TRBJ1-1; TRBD1 is a possible D gene (5 bases). This CDR3 has 10 residues. Germline CDR1 reads SNHLY; CDR2 reads FYNNEI. V lost 10 bases, J lost 6 bases, and 9 bases lay in between. The CDR3 bases are TGTGCCACCCTGGGGCCTGAAGCTTTCTTT. Amino acid sequence: CATLGPEAFF.

V gene TRBV25-1 combines with J gene TRBJ1-2; D ambiguous. Trimming cost V 1 base and J 2 bases, with 11 bases left between them. The CDR3 length is 15 residues. CDR1 MGHDK and CDR2 SYGVNS come from the germline V gene. The CDR3 spells CASSESSAANYGYTF. CDR3 sequence (DNA): TGTGCCAGCAGTGAATCATCGGCTGCCAACTATGGCTACACCTTC.

The chain employs TRBV19 and TRBJ1-5; the match to TRBD1 covers 7 bases. This CDR3 is built from 16 residues. The V and J ends lost 0 bases and 1 base, in that order; junction bases with no gene match: 3. Per the germline V gene, CDR1 is LNHDA and CDR2 is SQIVND (reference sequence). The CDR3 nucleotides are TGTGCCAGTAGTATAGAACGGGGACAGAGCAATCAGCCCCAGCATTTT. Its protein product is CASSIERGQSNQPQHF.

V gene TRBV9 combines with J gene TRBJ2-3; 8 bases are a match to TRBD2. The germline gives CDR1 SGDLS, CDR2 YYNGEE. The ends lost 1 base at V and 1 base at J; junction bases unmatched: 17. This CDR3 has 20 amino acids. The CDR3 here is CASSVPLGELERGRTDTQYF. CDR3 DNA: TGTGCCAGCAGCGTACCCCTTGGCGAGTTGGAGCGGGGGCGCACAGATACGCAGTATTTT.

This rearrangement joins TRBV7-9 to TRBJ2-5; 9 bases map to TRBD2. The CDR3 runs 16 residues. With 4 bases clipped from V and 2 bases from J, the junction kept 8 bases outside the gene matches. Germline V gene lookup returns CDR1 SEHNR and CDR2 FQNEAQ (reference sequence). CDR3 bases: TGTGCCAGCAGCTGGCCTAGCGGGGAAAGACAAGAGACCCAGTACTTC. Encoded protein: CASSWPSGERQETQYF.

This sequence joins TRBV14 and TRBJ2-7; D is possibly TRBD1 (5 bases). Germline CDR1 reads SGHDN; CDR2 reads FVKESK. This CDR3 spans 15 amino acids. Trimming left V 3 bases short and J 4 bases short, with 16 bases between. The CDR3 sequence is CASSHRTTLPYEQYF. The CDR3 DNA follows: TGTGCCAGCAGCCACCGGACAACCCTTCCTTACGAGCAGTACTTC.

The chain has TRBV24-1 and TRBJ2-7; 8 bases match TRBD1. The CDR3 runs to 15 residues. The germline CDR1 and CDR2 sequences are KGHDR and SFDVKD. The trim removed 3 bases at V and 6 bases at J, leaving 9 bases unmatched. Here the CDR3 reads CATSDPAQGAGEQYF. The CDR3 nucleotides read TGTGCCACCAGTGATCCCGCCCAGGGGGCCGGCGAGCAGTACTTC.

The rearrangement links TRBV7-2 to TRBJ2-1, with a weak D call TRBD2 (6 bases). V lost 2 bases, J lost 2 bases, and 13 bases lay in between. CDR3 size: 16 residues. Germline lookup yields CDR1 SGHTA and CDR2 FQGNSA. DNA of the CDR3: TGTGCCAGCAGCTTAATCGGGCGGGGACCCTACAATGAGCAGTTCTTC. Its translation: CASSLIGRGPYNEQFF.

The sample holds a few counts of this clone. This rearrangement joins TRBV5-6 to TRBJ2-2; 7 bases are a match to TRBD1. J was trimmed by 0 bases and V by 5 bases; bases with no gene match: 4. The length of the CDR3 is 15 residues. CDR1 SGHDT and CDR2 YYEEEE come from the germline V gene. This chain's CDR3 is CASREQGPNTGELFF. For the CDR3, the DNA is TGTGCCAGCAGGGAACAGGGGCCGAACACCGGGGAGCTGTTTTTT.

The chain combines TRBV7-2 with TRBJ2-3; D may be TRBD2 (5 bases). Germline CDR1 SGHTA, CDR2 FQGNSA. The length of the CDR3 is 16 residues. V was clipped by 5 bases and J by 6 bases, with 21 bases between them. The CDR3 sequence is CASSARGAPPRDTQYF. DNA for the CDR3: TGTGCCAGCAGCGCCCGGGGTGCCCCCCCCAGGGATACGCAGTATTTT. Complete variable domain (other parts from reference TRBV7-2 and TRBJ2-3): GAGVSQSPSNKVTEKGKDVELRCDPISGHTALYWYRQSLGQGLEFLIYFQGNSAPDKSGLPSDRFSAERTGGSVSTLTIQRTQQEDSAVYLCASSARGAPPRDTQYFGPGTRLTVL.

The chain carries TRBV9 and TRBJ1-4, with a possible D match to TRBD1 (6 bases). CDR3 size: 15 residues. From germline, CDR1 is SGDLS and CDR2 YYNGEE. Trimming stripped 0 bases from V and 7 bases from J, with 13 bases between. The CDR3, as DNA: TGTGCCAGCAGCGTAGCACAGGGCCCCGGTGAAAAACTGTTTTTT. Translated: CASSVAQGPGEKLFF.

This clone was recorded once. The rearrangement links TRBV5-6 to TRBJ1-2; D unresolved. The CDR3 runs 16 residues. V shed 5 bases and J shed 0 bases, with 17 bases lying between them. CDR1 is SGHDT and CDR2 is YYEEEE in the germline V gene. CDR3 coding DNA: TGTGCCAGCAGACCAATCCCGACGGAAGCTAACTATGGCTACACCTTC. Amino acids: CASRPIPTEANYGYTF.